This record looks at one T cell receptor (beta chain) sequence and its context. Each participant's cohort was designated according to participant-reported clinical history. Among Cohort 3 donors, those recovered had two negative PCRs, clearance, or symptom resolution. The sample comes from a study of blood T cell repertoires in COVID-19. Background on the study: Nucleic acid was either cDNA or gDNA, and it came from T cells, B-cell-depleted T cells, or PBMCs.

Original data processing: Estimation of nucleated cell counts relied on the amplification of reference gene primers. Some clones are missing from TCRdb's copy, which holds only in-frame ones; the method was immunoSEQ multiplex PCR. The V and J calls and the clone size are those of that table, but D and trimming were determined from the DNA. This table holds roughly 180,000 clones, 86% found once. Sequencing was carried out using PBMCs or T cells enriched from blood (not recorded which). The receptor was isolated from a woman aged 30 to 39 who had recovered from COVID-19.

CDR3 nucleotides: TGTGCCAGCAGCCATCCATCCGGGACTAGCATCGACGAGCAGTACTTC. This gives the protein CASSHPSGTSIDEQYF. V usage is TRBV3-1 (or the pseudogene TRBV3-2) and J usage is TRBJ2-7; 9 bases map to TRBD2. J was trimmed by 5 bases and V by 3 bases; bases with no gene match: 11. This CDR3 comprises 16 residues. Germline V gene sequence: CDR1 LGHDT, CDR2 YNNKEL (reference sequence).